This T cell receptor beta chain emerged from a study of PD-L1 blockade in urothelial cancer. The time point here: pretreatment peripheral blood. This CDR3 contains 16 residues. V lost 1 base to trimming and J lost 3 bases; unmatched junction nucleotides: 8. Germline CDR1 SEHNR, CDR2 FQNEAQ (reference sequence). Assay used: immunoSEQ multiplex PCR; TCRdb lists only in-frame clones, some missing. Here the sample spans 50,000 to 70,000 clones, roughly four fifths being singletons. The sequence derives from a man between 65 and 79 years old with urothelial cancer. Sequencing used PBMCs, obtained around atezolizumab (anti-PD-L1) treatment. V gene TRBV7-9 combines with J gene TRBJ2-5; 7 bases are a match to TRBD1. CDR3 DNA: TGTGCCAGCAGCTTAGACGCCGGGACAGTGAAAGAGACCCAGTACTTC. Translating gives CASSLDAGTVKETQYF.